These 27 T cell receptor beta chains were sequenced from one sample in a study of T cell responses to AZD1222 COVID-19 vaccine. Sequenced by immunoSEQ multiplex PCR; TCRdb stores in-frame clones only, minus some. The data contain about 92,000 clones, about nine tenths of them singletons. This sample comprised peripheral blood, obtained on day 0 of AZD1222 vaccination. The receptors derive from an adult in good health.

This sequence joins TRBV30 and TRBJ1-2, with D possibly being TRBD1 (5 bases). Germline loops: CDR1 GTSNPN, CDR2 SVGIG (reference sequence). CDR3 length: 13 amino acids. Between the trimmed V and J ends, which lost 5 bases and 9 bases, there was a span of 19 bases. CDR3 loop: CAWVFNRDASYTF. DNA of the CDR3: TGTGCCTGGGTATTCAACCGGGACGCGAGCTACACCTTC.

This sequence joins TRBV15 and TRBJ2-5; tentative D call: TRBD2 (5 bases). The germline V gene encodes CDR1 LNHNV and CDR2 YYDKDF (reference sequence). CDR3 length: 17 residues. V was clipped by 0 bases and J by 5 bases, with 19 bases between them. CDR3 bases: TGTGCCACCAGCAGAGATCTCTCACGCGGGTTCGATGAGACCCAGTACTTC. Residues: CATSRDLSRGFDETQYF. Combining the CDR3 with reference TRBV15 and TRBJ2-5 gives the whole variable domain DAMVIQNPRYQVTQFGKPVTLSCSQTLNHNVMYWYQQKSSQAPKLLFHYYDKDFNNEADTPDNFQSRRPNTSFCFLDIRSPGLGDTAMYLCATSRDLSRGFDETQYFGPGTRLLVL.

This clone was counted only a few times. The V and J genes are TRBV3-1 (or the pseudogene TRBV3-2) and TRBJ2-1; 11 positions agree with TRBD2. The length of the CDR3 is 16 residues. CDR1 and CDR2 from the germline V gene are LGHDT and YNNKEL (reference sequence). V lost 4 bases and J lost 5; bases outside the gene matches: 7. Here the CDR3 reads CASSLLAGGNNNEQFF. CDR3 DNA sequence: TGTGCCAGCAGCCTTCTAGCGGGAGGCAACAACAATGAGCAGTTCTTC.

The chain couples TRBV15 to TRBJ1-3; D not certain. The CDR3 is 16 amino acids. From germline, CDR1 is LNHNV and CDR2 YYDKDF (reference sequence). V shed 6 bases and J shed 3 bases, with 18 bases lying between them. CDR3 DNA: TGTGCCACCAGAGATAGACGAGGAGTGAATGGAAACACCATATATTTT. It specifies CATRDRRGVNGNTIYF.

V is TRBV6-1 and J is TRBJ2-1; D not certain. The CDR3 contains 15 residues. V gave up 2 bases and J gave up 4 bases, with 12 bases separating them. Germline loops: CDR1 MNHNS, CDR2 SASEGT. The chain's CDR3 is CASSEYRRHYNEQFF. The CDR3 bases are TGTGCCAGCAGTGAATATAGGCGGCATTACAATGAGCAGTTCTTC.

The rearrangement joins TRBV5-1 to TRBJ1-2, with TRBD1 matching 9 bases. This CDR3 comprises 14 residues. In germline, CDR1 is SGHRS, CDR2 YFSETQ. V trimming: 6 bases; J trimming: 1 base; junction bases outside the gene matches: 4. CDR3 region: CASTKGQGNYGYTF. CDR3 bases: TGCGCCAGCACAAAGGGACAGGGTAACTATGGCTACACCTTC. The full variable domain, in which reference TRBV5-1 and TRBJ1-2 provide the parts outside the CDR3, is KAGVTQTPRYLIKTRGQQVTLSCSPISGHRSVSWYQQTPGQGLQFLFEYFSETQRNKGNFPGRFSGRQFSNSRSEMNVSTLELGDSALYLCASTKGQGNYGYTFGSGTRLTVV.

The rearrangement links TRBV6-5 to TRBJ1-3, with no clear D. Trimming stripped 5 bases from V and 3 bases from J, with 11 bases between. Germline lookup yields CDR1 MNHEY and CDR2 SVGAGI. This CDR3 is built from 14 residues. The CDR3 nucleotides are TGTGCCAGCAGTCACGAGGGTCGTGGAAACACCATATATTTT. Amino acid sequence: CASSHEGRGNTIYF.

The V call is TRBV24-1, the J call TRBJ2-3, with 10 bases lining up with TRBD2. CDR3 length equals 15 residues. Germline loops: CDR1 KGHDR, CDR2 SFDVKD. The trim removed 1 base at V and 6 bases at J, leaving 3 bases unmatched. CDR3: CATSDFQREGDTQYF. CDR3 DNA sequence: TGTGCCACCAGTGATTTCCAGCGGGAGGGCGATACGCAGTATTTT.

The chain is built from TRBV5-1 and TRBJ2-2; D possibly corresponds to TRBD1 (6 bases). Deletions cut 1 base from V and 5 bases from J, with 12 bases between. CDR1 is SGHRS, CDR2 YFSETQ, per germline. The CDR3 is made up of 15 amino acids. As DNA, the CDR3 is TGCGCCAGCAGCTTGACAGGGTACGATACCGGGGAGCTGTTTTTT. Amino acids: CASSLTGYDTGELFF.

The chain couples TRBV4-2 to TRBJ1-1; D is unclear. Trimming took off 1 base at V and 0 bases at J, with 9 bases between the two ends. This CDR3 has 15 amino acids. Germline CDR1 LGHNA, CDR2 YNFKEQ. CDR3 sequence: CASSQGHTMNTEAFF. In DNA form, the CDR3 reads TGTGCCAGCAGCCAAGGCCACACCATGAACACTGAAGCTTTCTTT.

Only a few counts were recorded for this clone. Other DNA sequences in this specimen translate into the identical CDR3. The V gene is TRBV9, the J gene TRBJ2-1; 8 nucleotides align to TRBD2. The trim removed 0 bases at V and 3 bases at J, leaving 2 bases unmatched. The CDR3 sequence is 15 residues long. Germline loops: CDR1 SGDLS, CDR2 YYNGEE. The CDR3 loop reads CASSVGAGGYNEQFF. The CDR3 DNA is TGTGCCAGCAGCGTAGGTGCGGGAGGCTACAATGAGCAGTTCTTC. The variable domain in full, completed from reference TRBV9 and TRBJ2-1, reads DSGVTQTPKHLITATGQRVTLRCSPRSGDLSVYWYQQSLDQGLQFLIQYYNGEERAKGNILERFSAQQFPDLHSELNLSSLELGDSALYFCASSVGAGGYNEQFFGPGTRLTVL.

The genes are TRBV11-2 and TRBJ1-3; a weak D match, TRBD1 (6 bases). V was clipped by 3 bases and J by 0 bases, with 9 bases between them. Germline V gene sequence: CDR1 SGHAT, CDR2 FQNNGV. CDR3 length: 15 amino acids. The CDR3 reads CASSFGGGSGNTIYF. The CDR3 coding sequence is TGTGCCAGCAGCTTTGGAGGGGGCTCTGGAAACACCATATATTTT.

The chain recombines TRBV3-1 (or the pseudogene TRBV3-2) with TRBJ2-1; 12 bases agree with TRBD2. The trim removed 4 bases at V and 7 bases at J, leaving 8 bases unmatched. CDR3 length: 16 amino acids. The germline gives CDR1 LGHDT, CDR2 YNNKEL (reference sequence). In DNA form, the CDR3 reads TGTGCCAGCAGCCGCCGATTGACTAGCGGGAGTAATGAGCAGTTCTTC. Translation: CASSRRLTSGSNEQFF.

The J gene is TRBJ1-6, the V gene TRBV27, with 10 bases identical to TRBD1. Germline CDR1 MNHEY, CDR2 SMNVEV (reference sequence). The CDR3 has 16 residues. The junction had 3 bases not matched to a gene; V was cut back by 0 bases and J by 7 bases. This chain's CDR3 is CASSLSTTGGNSPLHF. In nucleotides, the CDR3 is TGTGCCAGCAGTTTATCGACGACAGGGGGCAATTCACCCCTCCACTTT.

This rearrangement joins TRBV6-2 or TRBV6-3 to TRBJ1-5; TRBD1 agrees at 7 bases. CDR3 size: 14 residues. V was clipped by 5 bases and J by 6 bases; unmatched bases: 7. Germline-derived CDR1 and CDR2 are MNHEY and SVGEGT. CDR3 sequence reads: CASSTDRAPQPQHF. The CDR3 bases are TGTGCCAGCAGTACCGACAGGGCCCCTCAGCCCCAGCATTTT.

The rearrangement links TRBV30 to TRBJ1-2, with a possible D match to TRBD1 (5 bases). V was trimmed by 2 bases and J by 6 bases, leaving 13 bases between them. This CDR3 region has 13 residues. From germline, CDR1 is GTSNPN and CDR2 SVGIG (reference sequence). The CDR3: CAWSPSRDHGYTF. As DNA, the CDR3 is TGTGCCTGGAGTCCTTCCCGGGACCATGGCTACACCTTC.

The chain employs TRBV3-1 (or the pseudogene TRBV3-2) and TRBJ2-5; D gene uncertain. Germline values: CDR1 LGHDT, CDR2 YNNKEL (reference sequence). Trimming removed 3 bases from V and 4 bases from J, with 12 bases in between. CDR3 length: 14 amino acids. This CDR3 is CASSHFRSPETQYF. The CDR3 DNA is TGTGCCAGCAGCCACTTTAGGTCCCCAGAGACCCAGTACTTC.

The genes are TRBV6-1 and TRBJ1-2; no reliable D call. This CDR3 region has 13 residues. Germline CDR1 reads MNHNS; CDR2 reads SASEGT. The V end was cut by 1 base, the J end by 1 base, with 4 bases between. CDR3 coding DNA: TGTGCCAGCAGTGAAGAAGTTAACTATGGCTACACCTTC. It yields the protein CASSEEVNYGYTF.

This sequence joins TRBV11-2 and TRBJ1-1; D is uncertain. The CDR3 has 14 residues. Germline V gives CDR1 SGHAT, CDR2 FQNNGV. V was cut by 8 bases and J by 0 bases, with 13 bases left in between. CDR3 in amino acids: CASGERRMNTEAFF. The CDR3 bases are TGTGCCAGCGGGGAGAGAAGAATGAACACTGAAGCTTTCTTT.

This chain uses TRBV11-3 with TRBJ2-7; 8 bases are shared with TRBD1. Germline loops: CDR1 SGHNT, CDR2 YENEEA. The CDR3 covers 14 residues. Trimming took 5 bases from V and 6 from J; bases not matched to a gene: 9. The CDR3 coding sequence is TGTGCCAGCAGCCCCCGGACAGGGTCGGGCGAGCAGTACTTC. It specifies CASSPRTGSGEQYF.

V gene TRBV30 combines with J gene TRBJ1-2; D may be TRBD1 (5 bases). The CDR3 is 11 amino acids. Germline V gives CDR1 GTSNPN, CDR2 SVGIG (reference sequence). Trimming cost V 1 base and J 8 bases, with 8 bases left between them. The DNA of the CDR3 is TGTGCCTGGAGTGACGGGGGAGGCTACACCTTC. Amino acid sequence: CAWSDGGGYTF.

This clone was observed a few times. The rearrangement uses TRBV18 and TRBJ1-2, with no clear D. The V gene lost 0 bases and the J gene lost 4 bases, with 9 bases spanning the gap. This CDR3 region has 14 residues. Germline loops: CDR1 KGHSH, CDR2 LQKENI. DNA for the CDR3: TGTGCCAGCTCACCACCCCAGTTTCCCTATGGCTACACCTTC. This codes for CASSPPQFPYGYTF.

The chain employs TRBV24-1 and TRBJ2-1; D tentatively fits TRBD1 or TRBD2 (6 bases each). The germline gives CDR1 KGHDR, CDR2 SFDVKD. The V gene lost 5 bases and the J gene lost 8 bases, with 18 bases spanning the gap. The CDR3 has 15 residues. The CDR3 here is CATSGSRGAHDEQFF. For the CDR3, the DNA is TGTGCCACCAGTGGTTCTAGGGGGGCCCACGATGAGCAGTTCTTC.

This chain uses TRBV7-2 with TRBJ1-1; maybe TRBD1 (6 bases). Looked up from germline, CDR1 is SGHTA and CDR2 is FQGNSA. Trimming took off 1 base at V and 10 bases at J, with 16 bases between the two ends. The CDR3 consists of 14 residues. This CDR3 is CASSLVAQGGGAFF. The CDR3 DNA reads as TGTGCCAGCAGCTTAGTAGCACAGGGCGGGGGAGCTTTCTTT.

The chain combines TRBV9 with TRBJ1-3; D might be TRBD1 (5 bases). The germline V gene has CDR1 SGDLS and CDR2 YYNGEE. V gave up 0 bases and J gave up 2 bases, with 15 bases separating them. There are 17 residues in the CDR3. CDR3 residues: CASSVGLGRTAGNTIYF. The CDR3 DNA sequence: TGTGCCAGCAGCGTAGGTCTGGGGCGGACTGCTGGAAACACCATATATTTT.

The chain employs TRBV5-4 and TRBJ2-3; D is unclear. CDR3 size: 13 residues. Germline CDR1 SGHNT, CDR2 YYREEE (reference sequence). The V end lost 3 bases, the J end lost 3 bases, and 8 bases lay between the germline ends. The CDR3: CASSSFGTDTQYF. The CDR3 coding sequence is TGTGCCAGCAGCTCGTTCGGAACAGATACGCAGTATTTT.

The V gene is TRBV9, the J gene TRBJ1-1; D not resolved. Germline values: CDR1 SGDLS, CDR2 YYNGEE. The CDR3 loop spans 15 amino acids. V lost 0 bases to trimming and J lost 1 base, with 10 bases between them. The chain's CDR3 is CASSVVGGRNTEAFF. The CDR3 region has the DNA TGTGCCAGCAGCGTAGTGGGCGGAAGGAACACTGAAGCTTTCTTT.